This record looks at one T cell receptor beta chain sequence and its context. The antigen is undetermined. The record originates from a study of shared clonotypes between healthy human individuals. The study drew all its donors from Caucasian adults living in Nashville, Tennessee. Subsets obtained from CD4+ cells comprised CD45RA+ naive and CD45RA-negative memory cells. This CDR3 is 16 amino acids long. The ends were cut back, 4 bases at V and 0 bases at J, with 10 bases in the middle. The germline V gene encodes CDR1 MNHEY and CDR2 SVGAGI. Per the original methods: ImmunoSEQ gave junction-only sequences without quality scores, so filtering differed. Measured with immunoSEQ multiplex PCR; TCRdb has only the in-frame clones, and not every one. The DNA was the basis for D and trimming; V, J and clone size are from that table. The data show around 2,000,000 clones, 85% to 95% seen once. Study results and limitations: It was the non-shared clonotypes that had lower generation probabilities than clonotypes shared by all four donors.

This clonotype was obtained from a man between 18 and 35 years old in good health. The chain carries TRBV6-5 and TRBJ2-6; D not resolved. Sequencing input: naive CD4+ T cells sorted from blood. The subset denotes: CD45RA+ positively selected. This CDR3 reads CASSSGFSSGANVLTF. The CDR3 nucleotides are TGTGCCAGCAGTTCTGGCTTTAGCTCTGGGGCCAACGTCCTGACTTTC.